This T cell receptor (beta chain) was identified during a study of blood T cell repertoires in COVID-19 (dated by TCRdb to about 2020). About the investigation overall: Collaborator samples came from the United States, Italy and Spain and covered acute and convalescent phases of COVID-19. Where available, HLA class I and class II types were taken from metadata supplied by the sample provider and were not determined by assay-based typing. A de-identified subject ID, COVID-19 status, age in years and sex were almost always included in the sample metadata. The material from the prospective study consisted of cDNA or gDNA derived from T cells, B-cell-depleted T cells, or PBMCs. The samples were drawn from the first 160 participants of the ongoing ImmuneRACE study and from 1,254 subjects provided by 6 global collaborators. The repertoires were made available in a free public database intended to serve as a resource for research on the immune response to SARS-CoV-2. Deeply sampled blood TCRbeta repertoires from subjects exposed to, actively infected with, or recovered from COVID-19 were included in the dataset.

In the case of this clone: The antigen this receptor binds is unknown. Base-call qualities are not available, and no considerably larger clone is one nucleotide away.

The collaborating institutions used their own protocols to collect whole blood in K2EDTA tubes. Collaborator samples were shipped for TCRbeta analysis as frozen whole blood, isolated PBMCs, or DNA extracted from either sample type. TCRbeta CDR3 regions were amplified from genomic DNA using the immunoSEQ Assay, a bias-controlled multiplex PCR. The paper's processing steps were these. The number of nucleated cells in each sample was estimated by amplification of reference gene primers within the assay. Sequence reads were collapsed and filtered to measure the absolute abundance of every unique TCRbeta CDR3 rearrangement. Productive Simpson clonality was computed per sample as the square root of Simpson's diversity index over productive rearrangements. TCRdb holds this immuneACCESS table with in-frame rearrangements only. Some clones are missing; in checked studies, unresolved V genes explain under half, and the rest has no known cause. That table supplies the V and J calls and clone size; D and trimming were determined from the DNA. For this sample the table gives hundreds of thousands of clones, of which 70% to 90% were detected only once. Of the sample, 1.4% is held by the ten largest clones.

Overall results and qualifications from the work: How much clinical and demographic metadata was included differed by source and by participant, and the metadata was provided uncurated.

The junction carries 6 bases between V and J, which are trimmed by 3 bases and 1 base respectively. The CDR3 covers 12 residues, taking in both the cysteine and the phenylalanine. This entry keeps only the CDR3 DNA: 36 bases, framed from base 1. The germline V gene encodes CDR1 DFQATT and CDR2 SNEGSKA (reference sequence). The source of this sequence is a woman under 40 with active or convalescent COVID-19. The rearrangement combines TRBV20-1 with TRBJ1-2; no confident D gene assignment can be made. Sequencing was carried out using peripheral blood. The encoded CDR3 is CSASLLNYGYTF. The nucleotide sequence is TGCAGTGCTAGTCTTCTTAACTATGGCTACACCTTC.